What follows describes a single TCR beta chain. Its specificity is not known. One base away lies a much larger clone, so this may be a sequencing read error. Isolation yielded PBMCs, at least 6.5 million per sample, in every case. The data belong to a study of blood T cells in healthy people across ages. Overall study findings and caveats: Correlation between TCR beta diversity and naive T cell percentage was strong. Per million T cells, the diversity of TCR beta decreased roughly linearly as age advanced. Greater diversity and more naive CD4+ cells were seen in long-lived donors than in aged donors.

With a J-beta primer mix and a sample-barcoded 5' primer, a second PCR ran 7 to 11 cycles. Using its own MiXCR run on the 5' RACE reads, TCRdb lists one record per CDR3 protein. The sample yields fewer than 750,000 distinct CDR3 sequences, around 50% seen once. This CDR3 is 17 amino acids long. The germline CDR1 and CDR2 sequences are DFQATT and SNEGSKA (reference sequence). This receptor was taken from a woman aged 80 or older in good health. The sample consisted of blood. The rearrangement links TRBV20-1 to TRBJ2-1; TRBD2 matches at 10 bases. The end of the DNA is better explained by TRBJ2-7, so the J call may be wrong. The DNA for the CDR3 is TGCAGTGCTAGCGAAGCGGGAGGGCCGTCTTCCTACAATGAGCAGTACTTC. Translated: CSASEAGGPSSYNEQYF.